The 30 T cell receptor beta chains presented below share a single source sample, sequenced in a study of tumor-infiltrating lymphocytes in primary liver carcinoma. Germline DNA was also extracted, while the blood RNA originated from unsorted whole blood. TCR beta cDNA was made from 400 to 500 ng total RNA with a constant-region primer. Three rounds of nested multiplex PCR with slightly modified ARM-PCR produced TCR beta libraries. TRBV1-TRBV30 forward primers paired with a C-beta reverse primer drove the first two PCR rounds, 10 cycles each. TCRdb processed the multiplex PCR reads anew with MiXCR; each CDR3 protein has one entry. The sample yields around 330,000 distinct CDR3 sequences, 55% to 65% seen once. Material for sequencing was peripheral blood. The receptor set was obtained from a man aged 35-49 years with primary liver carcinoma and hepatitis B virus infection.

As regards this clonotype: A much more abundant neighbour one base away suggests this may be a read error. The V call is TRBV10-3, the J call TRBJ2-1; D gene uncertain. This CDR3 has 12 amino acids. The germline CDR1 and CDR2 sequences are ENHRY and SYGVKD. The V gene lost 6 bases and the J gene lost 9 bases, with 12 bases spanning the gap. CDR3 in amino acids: CAIRSLDGEQFF. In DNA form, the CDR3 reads TGTGCCATCAGGTCCCTGGATGGTGAGCAGTTCTTC.

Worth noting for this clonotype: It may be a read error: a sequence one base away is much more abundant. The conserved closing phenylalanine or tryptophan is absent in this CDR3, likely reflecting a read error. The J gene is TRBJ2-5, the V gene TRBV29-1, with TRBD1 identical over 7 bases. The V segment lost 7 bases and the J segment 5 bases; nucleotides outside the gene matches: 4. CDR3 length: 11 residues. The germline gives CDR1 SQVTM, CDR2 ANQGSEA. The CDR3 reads CSAGQLETQYL. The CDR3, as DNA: TGCAGCGCGGGACAGTTGGAGACCCAGTACCTC.

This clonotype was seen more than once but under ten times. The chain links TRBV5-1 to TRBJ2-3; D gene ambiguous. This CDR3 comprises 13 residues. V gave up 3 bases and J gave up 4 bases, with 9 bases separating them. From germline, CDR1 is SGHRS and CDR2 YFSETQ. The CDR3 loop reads CASSSGSSDTQYF. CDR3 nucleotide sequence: TGCGCCAGCAGCTCCGGGTCTTCAGATACGCAGTATTTT.

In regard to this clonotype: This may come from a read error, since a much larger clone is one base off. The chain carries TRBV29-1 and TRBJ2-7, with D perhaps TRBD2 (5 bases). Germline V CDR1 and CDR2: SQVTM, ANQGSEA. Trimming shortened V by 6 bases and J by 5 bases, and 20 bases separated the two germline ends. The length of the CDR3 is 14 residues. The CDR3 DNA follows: TGCAGCGTCATGCGTGAGGGCTCGTACGACGAGCAGTACTTC. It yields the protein CSVMREGSYDEQYF.

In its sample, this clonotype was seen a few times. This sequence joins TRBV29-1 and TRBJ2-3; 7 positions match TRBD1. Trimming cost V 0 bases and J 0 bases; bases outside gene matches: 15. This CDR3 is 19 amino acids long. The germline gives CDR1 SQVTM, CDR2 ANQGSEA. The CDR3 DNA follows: TGCAGCGTTGAAGATGTACAGGGGCCCAGCCTAGCTAGCACAGATACGCAGTATTTT. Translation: CSVEDVQGPSLASTDTQYF.

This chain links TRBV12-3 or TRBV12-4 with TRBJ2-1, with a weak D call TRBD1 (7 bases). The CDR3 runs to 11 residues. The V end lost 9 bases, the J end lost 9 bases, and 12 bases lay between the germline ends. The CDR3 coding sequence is TGTGCCAGTAACAGGGGAGGTGAGCAGTTCTTC. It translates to CASNRGGEQFF.

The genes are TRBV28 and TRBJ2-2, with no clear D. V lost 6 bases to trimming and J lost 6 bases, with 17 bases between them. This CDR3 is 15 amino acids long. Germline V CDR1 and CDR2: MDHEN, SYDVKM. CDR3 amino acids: CASSWNPSSAGELFF. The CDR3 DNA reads TGTGCCAGCAGCTGGAACCCATCGAGTGCCGGGGAGCTGTTTTTT.

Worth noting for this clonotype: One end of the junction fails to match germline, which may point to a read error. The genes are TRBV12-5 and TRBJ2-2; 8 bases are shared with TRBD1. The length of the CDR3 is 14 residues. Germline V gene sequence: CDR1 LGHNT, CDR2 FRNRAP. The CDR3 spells CASGSDRVSGVLFF. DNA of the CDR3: TGTGCTAGTGGTTCGGACAGGGTGTCAGGGGTGCTGTTTTTT.

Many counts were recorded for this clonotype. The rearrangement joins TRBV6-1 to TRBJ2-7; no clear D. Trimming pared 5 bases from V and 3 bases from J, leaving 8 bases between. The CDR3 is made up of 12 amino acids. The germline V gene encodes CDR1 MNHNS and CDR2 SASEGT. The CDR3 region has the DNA TGTGCCAGCAGTCTAAGCATCTACGAGCAGTACTTC. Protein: CASSLSIYEQYF.

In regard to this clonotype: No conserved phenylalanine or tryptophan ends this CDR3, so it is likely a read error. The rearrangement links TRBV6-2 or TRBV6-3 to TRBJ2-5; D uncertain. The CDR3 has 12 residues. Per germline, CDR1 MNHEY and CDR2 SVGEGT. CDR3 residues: CASSPSDEIQYS. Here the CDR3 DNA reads TGTGCCAGCAGCCCCTCGGATGAGATCCAGTACTCC.

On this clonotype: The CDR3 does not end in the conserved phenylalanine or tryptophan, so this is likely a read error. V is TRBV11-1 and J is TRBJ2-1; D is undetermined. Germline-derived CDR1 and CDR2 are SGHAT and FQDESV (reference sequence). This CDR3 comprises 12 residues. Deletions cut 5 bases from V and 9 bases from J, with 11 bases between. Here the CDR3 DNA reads TGTGCCAGCAGCCAACCGTTGCGTGAGCAGTTCTCC. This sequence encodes CASSQPLREQFS.

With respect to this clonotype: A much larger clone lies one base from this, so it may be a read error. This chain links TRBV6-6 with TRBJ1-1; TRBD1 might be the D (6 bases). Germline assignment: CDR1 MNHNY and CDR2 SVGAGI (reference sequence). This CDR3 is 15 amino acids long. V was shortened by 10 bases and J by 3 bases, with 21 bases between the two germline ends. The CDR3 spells CANRRGGDWDTEAFF. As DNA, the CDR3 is TGTGCCAACAGACGAGGGGGAGATTGGGACACTGAAGCTTTCTTT.

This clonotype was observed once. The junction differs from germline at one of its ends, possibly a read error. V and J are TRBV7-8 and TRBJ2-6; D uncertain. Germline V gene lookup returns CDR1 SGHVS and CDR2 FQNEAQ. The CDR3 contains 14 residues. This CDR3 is CAISLGSGANVLTF. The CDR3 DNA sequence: TGTGCCATCAGCTTAGGCTCTGGGGCCAACGTCCTGACTTTC.

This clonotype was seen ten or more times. CDR3 residues: CSVELAGPDSYNEQFF. In nucleotides, the CDR3 is TGCAGCGTTGAACTAGCGGGACCAGACTCCTACAATGAGCAGTTCTTC. The rearrangement joins TRBV29-1 to TRBJ2-1, with 9 bases lining up with TRBD2. CDR1 and CDR2 (germline): SQVTM, ANQGSEA. V lost 2 bases and J lost 0; bases outside the gene matches: 5. There are 16 residues in the CDR3.

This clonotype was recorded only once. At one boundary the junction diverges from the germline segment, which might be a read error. Here the CDR3 DNA reads TGTGACAGCAGCATCCAACAGGGAGTTGAGCAGTTCTTC. Amino acids: CDSSIQQGVEQFF. V and J are TRBV11-2 and TRBJ2-1, with D perhaps matching TRBD1 (6 bases). This CDR3 comprises 13 residues. Germline V gene data show CDR1 as SGHAT and CDR2 as FQNNGV.

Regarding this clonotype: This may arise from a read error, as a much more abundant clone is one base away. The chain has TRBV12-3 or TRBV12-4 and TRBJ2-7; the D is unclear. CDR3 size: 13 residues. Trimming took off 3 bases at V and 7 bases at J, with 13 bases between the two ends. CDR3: CASSFSGEGEQYF. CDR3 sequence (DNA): TGTGCCAGCAGTTTTTCTGGGGAAGGAGAGCAGTACTTC.

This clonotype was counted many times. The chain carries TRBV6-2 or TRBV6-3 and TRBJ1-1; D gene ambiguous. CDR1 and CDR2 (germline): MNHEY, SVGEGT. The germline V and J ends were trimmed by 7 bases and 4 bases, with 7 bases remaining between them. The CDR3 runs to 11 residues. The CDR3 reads CASTQGTEAFF. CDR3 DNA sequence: TGTGCCAGCACCCAAGGCACTGAAGCTTTCTTT.

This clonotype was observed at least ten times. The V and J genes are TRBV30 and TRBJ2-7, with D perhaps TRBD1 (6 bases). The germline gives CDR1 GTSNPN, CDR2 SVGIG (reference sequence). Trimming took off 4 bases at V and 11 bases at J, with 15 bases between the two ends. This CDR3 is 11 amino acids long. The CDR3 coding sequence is TGTGCCTGGAAATCCCGGGACATTAAGTACTTC. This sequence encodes CAWKSRDIKYF. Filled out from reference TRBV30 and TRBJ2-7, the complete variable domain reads SQTIHQWPATLVQPVGSPLSLECTVEGTSNPNLYWYRQAAGRGLQLLFYSVGIGQISSEVPQNLSASRPQDRQFILSSKKLLLSDSGFYLCAWKSRDIKYFGPGTRLTVT.

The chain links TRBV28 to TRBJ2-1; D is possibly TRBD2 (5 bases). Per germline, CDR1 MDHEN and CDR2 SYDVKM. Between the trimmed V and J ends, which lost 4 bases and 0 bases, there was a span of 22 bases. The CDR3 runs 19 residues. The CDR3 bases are TGTGCCAGCAGTTCCTTTTCTCCTATAGCGCCTAACTCCTACAATGAGCAGTTCTTC. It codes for CASSSFSPIAPNSYNEQFF.

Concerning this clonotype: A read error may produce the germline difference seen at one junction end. The CDR3 spells CASSETGGGETRYF. In nucleotides, the CDR3 is TGCGCCAGCAGCGAAACAGGGGGTGGAGAGACCCGGTACTTC. This chain connects TRBV5-1 to TRBJ2-5; 8 bases are a match to TRBD1. Germline CDR1 SGHRS, CDR2 YFSETQ. The CDR3 contains 14 residues.

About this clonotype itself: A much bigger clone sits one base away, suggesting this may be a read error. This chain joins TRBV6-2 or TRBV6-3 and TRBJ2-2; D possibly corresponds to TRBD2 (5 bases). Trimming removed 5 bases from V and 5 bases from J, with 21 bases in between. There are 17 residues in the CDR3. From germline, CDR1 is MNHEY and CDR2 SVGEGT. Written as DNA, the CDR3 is TGTGCCAGCAGTACAGATATAGAGGGAGAGGAGACCGGGGAGCTGTTTTTT. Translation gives CASSTDIEGEETGELFF.

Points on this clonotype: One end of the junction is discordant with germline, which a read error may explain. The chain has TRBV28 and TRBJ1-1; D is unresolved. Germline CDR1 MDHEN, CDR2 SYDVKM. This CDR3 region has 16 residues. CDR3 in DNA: TGTGGCAGCAGTTTAATAGTATCGGGCTTGAACACTGAAGCTTTCTTT. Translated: CGSSLIVSGLNTEAFF.

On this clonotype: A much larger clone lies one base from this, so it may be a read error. The CDR3 DNA follows: TGTGCCAGCAGCCAAGATGGCTTGGGGCCGACTTTCTTT. It yields the protein CASSQDGLGPTFF. The chain links TRBV4-2 to TRBJ1-1, with D possibly being TRBD1 (5 bases). V was trimmed by 0 bases and J by 12 bases, leaving 14 bases between them. Germline V gene lookup returns CDR1 LGHNA and CDR2 YNFKEQ. This CDR3 has 13 amino acids.

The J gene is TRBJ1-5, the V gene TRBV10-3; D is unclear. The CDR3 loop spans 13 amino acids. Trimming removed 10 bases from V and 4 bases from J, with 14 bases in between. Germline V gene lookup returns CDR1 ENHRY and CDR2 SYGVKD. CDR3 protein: CATGRGSNQPQHF. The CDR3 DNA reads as TGTGCCACCGGGCGGGGATCAAATCAGCCCCAGCATTTT.

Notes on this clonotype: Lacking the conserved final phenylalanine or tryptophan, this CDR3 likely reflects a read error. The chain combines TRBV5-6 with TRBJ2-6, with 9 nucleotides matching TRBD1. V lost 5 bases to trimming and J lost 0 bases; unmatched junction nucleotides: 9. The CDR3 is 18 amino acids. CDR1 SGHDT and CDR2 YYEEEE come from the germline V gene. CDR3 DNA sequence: TGTGCCAGCAGGCGATCCGGGACAGGGAGCTCTGGGGCCAACGTCCTGACTTAC. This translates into CASRRSGTGSSGANVLTY.

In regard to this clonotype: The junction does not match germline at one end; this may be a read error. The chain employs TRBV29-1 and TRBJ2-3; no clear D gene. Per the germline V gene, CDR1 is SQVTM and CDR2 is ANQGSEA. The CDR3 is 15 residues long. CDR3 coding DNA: TGCAGCGTTGAAGGGCTAGATGGTAACGCAGATATGCAGTATTTT. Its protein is CSVEGLDGNADMQYF.

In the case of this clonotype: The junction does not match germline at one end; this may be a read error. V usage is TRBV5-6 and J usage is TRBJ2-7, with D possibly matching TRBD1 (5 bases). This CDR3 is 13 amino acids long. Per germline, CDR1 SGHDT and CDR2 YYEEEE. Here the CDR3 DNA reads TGTGCCAGCAGCCGCAGGGATATCTACGGGCAGTACTTC. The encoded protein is CASSRRDIYGQYF.

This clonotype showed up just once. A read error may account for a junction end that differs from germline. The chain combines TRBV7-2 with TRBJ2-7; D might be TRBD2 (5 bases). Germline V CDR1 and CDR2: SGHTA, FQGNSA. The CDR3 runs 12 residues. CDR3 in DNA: TGTGCCAGCAGCTCTAGGAGCGGACCTCGAAACTTC. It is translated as CASSSRSGPRNF.

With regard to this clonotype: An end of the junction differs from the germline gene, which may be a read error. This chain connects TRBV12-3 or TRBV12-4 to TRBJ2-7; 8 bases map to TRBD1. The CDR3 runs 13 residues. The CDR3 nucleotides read TGCGCCAGCAGTTCGGAACAGGGGGGCGAGCAGTACTTC. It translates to CASSSEQGGEQYF.

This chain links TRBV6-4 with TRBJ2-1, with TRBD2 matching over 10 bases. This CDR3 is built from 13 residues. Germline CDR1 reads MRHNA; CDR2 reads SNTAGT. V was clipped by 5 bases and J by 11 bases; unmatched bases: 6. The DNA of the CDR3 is TGTGCCAGCAGTCCCGGGACTAGCGCCCAGCAGTTCTTC. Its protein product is CASSPGTSAQQFF.